These 27 T cell receptor beta chains were sequenced from one sample in a study of T-cell reconstitution after alpha-beta-depleted transplantation in children. Unique molecular identifiers were incorporated into the prepared TCRbeta library. TCRdb called the PCR reads again in MiXCR, with one record for every CDR3 protein. The sample has hundreds of thousands of distinct CDR3 sequences, around 15% seen once. The sample consisted of PBMCs, mostly from graft donor cells, taken 360 days after TCRalphabeta/CD19-depleted stem cell transplant. Receptors originate from a male patient aged 2 to 10 who had a stem cell transplant for acute lymphoblastic leukemia, so the T cells may come from the graft donor.

V is TRBV28 and J is TRBJ2-1, with D perhaps matching TRBD2 (5 bases). The CDR3 covers 14 residues. Germline-derived CDR1 and CDR2 are MDHEN and SYDVKM. V was shortened by 6 bases and J by 6 bases, with 15 bases between the two germline ends. The chain's CDR3 is CASSHPRTFNEQFF. The DNA for the CDR3 is TGTGCCAGCAGCCATCCTAGGACTTTCAATGAGCAGTTCTTC.

The chain carries TRBV27 and TRBJ2-7; D may match TRBD1 or TRBD2 (6 bases each). Trimming removed 7 bases at V and 2 bases at J, with 21 bases between. CDR1 MNHEY and CDR2 SMNVEV come from the germline V gene (reference sequence). The CDR3 has 16 residues. CDR3 residues: CASNFPKGGTPYEQYF. The CDR3 nucleotides read TGTGCCAGCAATTTTCCGAAAGGGGGGACTCCCTACGAGCAGTACTTC.

This chain joins TRBV19 and TRBJ2-3, with D unclear. Germline V CDR1 and CDR2: LNHDA, SQIVND (reference sequence). The CDR3 is made up of 14 amino acids. Deletions cut 3 bases from V and 1 base from J, with 8 bases between. The DNA for the CDR3 is TGTGCCAGTAGTATCCAGGTTCGCACAGATACGCAGTATTTT. Translating gives CASSIQVRTDTQYF.

This clonotype was seen many times. This chain uses TRBV18 with TRBJ1-2; the D is unclear. This CDR3 is 16 amino acids long. CDR1 is KGHSH and CDR2 is LQKENI in the germline V gene. V was shortened by 4 bases and J by 3 bases, with 18 bases between the two germline ends. The CDR3 bases are TGTGCCAGCTCACTCCCGATCTCGGCTGGGTACTATGGCTACACCTTC. Translated: CASSLPISAGYYGYTF.

The chain uses TRBV28 and TRBJ2-1; unclear D gene. In germline, CDR1 is MDHEN, CDR2 SYDVKM. The CDR3 runs 14 residues. Trimming stripped 2 bases from V and 8 bases from J, with 13 bases between. The chain's CDR3 is CASSLGARMDEQFF. The CDR3 DNA reads TGTGCCAGCAGTTTAGGCGCCCGAATGGATGAGCAGTTCTTC.

The J gene is TRBJ2-3, the V gene TRBV4-1; 12 nucleotides align to TRBD2. Germline V gene lookup returns CDR1 MGHRA and CDR2 YSYEKL. The CDR3 length is 16 residues. The ends lost 2 bases at V and 7 bases at J; junction bases unmatched: 7. CDR3 region: CASSQQGLAGGYTQYF. CDR3 nucleotides: TGCGCCAGCAGCCAACAGGGGCTAGCGGGAGGGTATACGCAGTATTTT.

This clonotype was counted a few times. The CDR3 DNA is TGTGCCAGCAGCCGGAAGTCCTTCACAGATACGCAGTATTTT. Translating it yields CASSRKSFTDTQYF. The J gene is TRBJ2-3, the V gene TRBV7-2; D is unresolved. CDR3 length: 14 amino acids. CDR1 and CDR2 from the germline V gene are SGHTA and FQGNSA. V was pared by 5 bases and J by 2 bases, with 11 bases between.

This clonotype was counted a few times. V usage is TRBV5-1 and J usage is TRBJ1-4, with D unclear. CDR1 is SGHRS and CDR2 is YFSETQ in the germline V gene. The V end lost 1 base, the J end lost 0 bases, and 22 bases lay between the germline ends. The CDR3 loop spans 20 amino acids. CDR3: CASSLKGFGRPSATNEKLFF. As DNA, the CDR3 is TGCGCCAGCAGCTTGAAGGGTTTCGGCAGGCCCTCAGCAACTAATGAAAAACTGTTTTTT.

This clonotype appeared many times. The chain combines TRBV14 with TRBJ2-3; tentatively, D is TRBD1 (5 bases). V gave up 0 bases and J gave up 6 bases, with 13 bases separating them. The CDR3 sequence is 15 residues long. Germline CDR1 reads SGHDN; CDR2 reads FVKESK. The DNA of the CDR3 is TGTGCCAGCAGCCAAGAAGGATGGGGCGCGGATACGCAGTATTTT. Translating it yields CASSQEGWGADTQYF.

The chain employs TRBV5-5 and TRBJ2-7; D call uncertain. The V end lost 0 bases, the J end lost 7 bases, and 17 bases lay between the germline ends. Germline CDR1 reads SGHKS; CDR2 reads YYEKEE (reference sequence). This CDR3 is built from 15 residues. This chain's CDR3 is CASSLAGAHLLEQYF. The CDR3 DNA reads as TGTGCCAGCAGCTTGGCCGGAGCACACCTGTTGGAGCAGTACTTC.

This clonotype showed up just a few times. This chain links TRBV12-3 or TRBV12-4 with TRBJ2-1; 12 bases map to TRBD2. This CDR3 has 15 amino acids. Losses at the gene ends were 3 bases for V and 5 bases for J; bases not matched to a gene: 2. In nucleotides, the CDR3 is TGTGCCAGCAGTTTTCTAGCGGGAGGGGACAATGAGCAGTTCTTC. The encoded protein is CASSFLAGGDNEQFF.

This clonotype has a handful of counts. The V gene is TRBV24-1, the J gene TRBJ2-7, with 12 nucleotides matching TRBD2. The CDR3 has 17 residues. Germline V gene data show CDR1 as KGHDR and CDR2 as SFDVKD. With V trimmed by 6 bases and J by 4 bases, 12 bases remained unmatched. The CDR3 region is CATSPSPTSGSTYEQYF. CDR3 nucleotides: TGTGCCACCAGTCCCTCCCCGACTAGCGGGAGTACTTACGAGCAGTACTTC.

This clonotype occurred a few times. J is TRBJ2-3 and V is TRBV29-1; D is perhaps TRBD2 (5 bases). The V gene lost 4 bases and the J gene lost 6 bases, with 11 bases spanning the gap. The CDR3 has 12 residues. Germline V gene lookup returns CDR1 SQVTM and CDR2 ANQGSEA. CDR3 DNA: TGCAGCGTTGTAATAGCGAGCGATACGCAGTATTTT. Protein product: CSVVIASDTQYF.

This clonotype was observed at least ten times. The chain employs TRBV7-2 and TRBJ2-3; 11 nucleotides line up with TRBD1. The CDR3 contains 16 residues. Germline V gene sequence: CDR1 SGHTA, CDR2 FQGNSA. V lost 4 bases to trimming and J lost 1 base; unmatched junction nucleotides: 4. The CDR3 DNA sequence: TGTGCCAGCAGCTGGGGGACAGGGGGGGGCACAGATACGCAGTATTTT. Translating it yields CASSWGTGGGTDTQYF. Combining the CDR3 with reference TRBV7-2 and TRBJ2-3 gives the whole variable domain GAGVSQSPSNKVTEKGKDVELRCDPISGHTALYWYRQSLGQGLEFLIYFQGNSAPDKSGLPSDRFSAERTGGSVSTLTIQRTQQEDSAVYLCASSWGTGGGTDTQYFGPGTRLTVL.

This clonotype was counted only a few times. This chain uses TRBV28 with TRBJ2-1, with TRBD1 matching 9 bases. Germline V gene sequence: CDR1 MDHEN, CDR2 SYDVKM. The CDR3 covers 14 residues. Unmatched junction bases numbered 7, after V lost 7 bases and J lost 6 bases. The CDR3 region has the DNA TGTGCCAGCACGGGACAGGGTGGATCCAATGAGCAGTTCTTC. It yields the protein CASTGQGGSNEQFF. The whole variable domain, remainder taken from reference TRBV28 and TRBJ2-1, is DVKVTQSSRYLVKRTGEKVFLECVQDMDHENMFWYRQDPGLGLRLIYFSYDVKMKEKGDIPEGYSVSREKKERFSLILESASTNQTSMYLCASTGQGGSNEQFFGPGTRLTVL.

This chain uses TRBV12-3 or TRBV12-4 with TRBJ1-4; the D gene is possibly TRBD1 (5 bases). The CDR3 sequence is 16 residues long. Trimming took 3 bases from V and 7 from J, leaving 18 bases between them. CDR3 amino acids: CASSFRIPWGSEKLFF. The CDR3 DNA reads as TGTGCCAGCAGTTTTCGGATCCCATGGGGCAGTGAAAAACTGTTTTTT.

This clonotype has more than one count but fewer than ten. This sequence joins TRBV4-2 and TRBJ2-5; 7 bases agree with TRBD2. Germline values: CDR1 LGHNA, CDR2 YNFKEQ. The V and J ends lost 4 bases and 2 bases, in that order; junction bases with no gene match: 7. The CDR3 consists of 15 residues. CDR3 in amino acids: CASSPGLLAQETQYF. CDR3 bases: TGTGCCAGCAGCCCGGGGCTACTAGCGCAAGAGACCCAGTACTTC.

Here the CDR3 DNA reads TGTGCCAGCATGGGGACTTATCTCTACGAGCAGTACTTC. This gives the protein CASMGTYLYEQYF. This chain links TRBV6-2 or TRBV6-3 with TRBJ2-7; D is possibly TRBD2 (6 bases). The CDR3 has 13 amino acids. The germline V and J ends were trimmed by 7 bases and 3 bases, with 13 bases remaining between them. Germline V gives CDR1 MNHEY, CDR2 SVGEGT.

This rearrangement joins TRBV6-1 to TRBJ2-2; D is uncertain. V was pared by 7 bases and J by 0 bases, with 12 bases between. This CDR3 has 15 amino acids. The germline gives CDR1 MNHNS, CDR2 SASEGT. CDR3 coding DNA: TGTGCCAGCACTCACGAGACGCCGAACACCGGGGAGCTGTTTTTT. This encodes CASTHETPNTGELFF.

The rearrangement joins TRBV10-3 to TRBJ2-1, with 8 bases identical to TRBD2. The V segment lost 4 bases and the J segment 5 bases; nucleotides outside the gene matches: 10. The CDR3 contains 16 residues. Germline CDR1 ENHRY, CDR2 SYGVKD. The CDR3 region is CAISAVWLAGNNEQFF. CDR3 bases: TGTGCCATCAGTGCAGTCTGGCTAGCGGGTAACAATGAGCAGTTCTTC.

This clonotype showed up just a few times. The rearrangement joins TRBV7-9 to TRBJ1-1; no reliable D call. Germline CDR1 SEHNR, CDR2 FQNEAQ (reference sequence). The CDR3 is made up of 13 amino acids. V shed 1 base and J shed 6 bases, with 9 bases lying between them. CDR3 sequence reads: CASSLEVGAEAFF. CDR3 DNA sequence: TGTGCCAGCAGCTTAGAGGTAGGCGCTGAAGCTTTCTTT.

This clonotype was counted only a few times. The rearrangement joins TRBV12-3 or TRBV12-4 to TRBJ2-4; possible D gene TRBD1, 6 bases. V lost 5 bases to trimming and J lost 0 bases, with 14 bases between them. CDR3 length equals 16 residues. The CDR3: CASSITGLVAKNIQYF. CDR3 bases: TGTGCCAGCAGTATTACAGGGCTGGTAGCCAAAAACATTCAGTACTTC.

The CDR3 protein is CSASSVSRYEQYF. Here the CDR3 DNA reads TGCAGTGCTAGTAGCGTCAGTCGCTACGAGCAGTACTTC. The chain is built from TRBV20-1 and TRBJ2-7; the D gene is possibly TRBD2 (5 bases). Trimming cost V 3 bases and J 3 bases, with 12 bases left between them. CDR3 length: 13 amino acids. Looked up from germline, CDR1 is DFQATT and CDR2 is SNEGSKA (reference sequence).

This clonotype was found many times. The rearrangement uses TRBV20-1 and TRBJ2-3; no clear D. CDR1 DFQATT and CDR2 SNEGSKA come from the germline V gene (reference sequence). Trimming took 1 base from V and 8 from J, leaving 25 bases between them. This CDR3 contains 17 residues. The chain's CDR3 is CSARGDLTPSPSFTQYF. In nucleotides, the CDR3 is TGCAGTGCTAGAGGGGATTTGACCCCATCACCATCGTTTACGCAGTATTTT.

The CDR3 here is CASSLDVTGELFF. CDR3 nucleotides: TGTGCCAGCAGCTTAGACGTGACCGGGGAGCTGTTTTTT. The gene calls are TRBV7-6 and TRBJ2-2, with D uncertain. This CDR3 contains 13 residues. Germline CDR1 and CDR2: SGHVS and FNYEAQ. V lost 1 base to trimming and J lost 5 bases, with 5 bases between them.

This clonotype has only a few counts. The rearrangement joins TRBV28 to TRBJ1-2; D perhaps matches TRBD1 (5 bases). The V end was cut by 5 bases, the J end by 0 bases, with 13 bases between. The length of the CDR3 is 15 residues. Germline-derived CDR1 and CDR2 are MDHEN and SYDVKM. CDR3 in amino acids: CASSSGQTANYGYTF. CDR3 sequence (DNA): TGTGCCAGCAGTAGCGGACAAACGGCTAACTATGGCTACACCTTC.

This clonotype was observed many times. This chain connects TRBV12-3 or TRBV12-4 to TRBJ2-5; 7 bases are a match to TRBD1. The CDR3 is made up of 15 amino acids. V gave up 3 bases and J gave up 5 bases; unmatched junction bases: 9. The CDR3 protein is CASSFHRNRGETQYF. CDR3 DNA sequence: TGTGCCAGCAGTTTCCACCGAAACAGGGGTGAGACCCAGTACTTC.